The clone carrying this T cell receptor beta chain has a handful of counts. The antigen remains undetermined. The germline gives CDR1 MNHEY, CDR2 SVGAGI. This CDR3 has 13 amino acids. V was pared by 5 bases and J by 5 bases, with 12 bases between. PCR involved 60 Vbeta and 13 Jbeta primers. TCRdb's table, derived via immunoSEQ multiplex PCR, lists solely in-frame clones and lacks some. Among over 120,000 clones listed, around four fifths were seen once. The data stem from a study of cytomegalovirus exposure and HLA in healthy donors. Findings of the study overall: In a later analysis, a missense DCLRE1C variant was linked to TCR beta V- and J-gene trimming. An analysis was carried out later, and it reportedly showed fewer N-insertions in an Asian-associated ancestry cluster than the approximately 670-donor mean.

This receptor was obtained from a female donor in good health and CMV-seronegative. Sequenced input: PBMCs. The chain carries TRBV6-5 and TRBJ1-2, with D perhaps matching TRBD1 (6 bases). The CDR3 loop reads CASSEQQGYGYTF. CDR3 in DNA: TGTGCCAGCAGTGAGCAACAGGGATATGGCTACACCTTC.